This T cell receptor beta chain appears in the sequencing data of a study of radiation and T cells in renal cell carcinoma. The V gene end was trimmed by 4 bases and the J gene end by 5 bases; junction bases not matched to a gene: 13. This CDR3 is 17 amino acids long. Per germline, CDR1 MNHEY and CDR2 SMNVEV (reference sequence). Sequenced by immunoSEQ multiplex PCR; TCRdb stores in-frame clones only, minus some. The sample has under 9,000 clones; 55% to 70% are singletons. Indicated treatment: treatment-naive control, cytoreductive nephrectomy. The study, taken as a whole, reports: Dominant CDR3 motifs were more common in irradiated tumors than controls. Compared with controls, irradiated tumors showed greater TCR clonality.

This clone showed up just a few times. Its antigen is not known. J is TRBJ1-1 and V is TRBV27, with 10 bases matching TRBD1. The specimen was tumor tissue, collected from a patient whose treatment was nephrectomy without radiotherapy. This clonotype was sampled from a man between 60 and 70 years old with renal cell carcinoma. The CDR3 sequence is CASSSPLGGQGVTEAFF. Written as DNA, the CDR3 is TGTGCCAGCAGTTCCCCTCTCGGAGGACAGGGGGTGACTGAAGCTTTCTTT.